Listed here are 4 T cell receptor beta chains from one sample, sequenced in a study of T cell responses to AZD1222 COVID-19 vaccine (dated by TCRdb to the early 2020s). In the paper's terms, the time point label means: about 28 days (+/-7) after the second vaccine dose. Libraries were built with the immunoSEQ multiplex PCR assay. TCRdb provides this immuneACCESS table in a form limited to in-frame rearrangements. Some clones are lacking; in checked studies, under half of them reflect an unresolved V gene, and why the rest are absent is not known. The sample profile shows approximately 200,000 clones; approximately 89% of them were found once. The ten largest account for 3.4% of the sample. The material sequenced was peripheral blood, taken 28 days after the second AZD1222 dose. The receptors originated from an adult who received the AZD1222 COVID-19 vaccine.

V and J are TRBV24-1 and TRBJ2-3, with TRBD1 identical over 7 bases. The CDR3 totals 14 residues. The J segment lost 4 bases and the V segment lost 3 bases, leaving 3 bases of the junction unmatched. From germline, CDR1 is KGHDR and CDR2 SFDVKD. CDR3 loop: CATSDDRVADTQYF. The CDR3 nucleotides are TGTGCCACCAGTGATGACAGGGTAGCAGATACGCAGTATTTT.

The sample holds a few counts of this clone. The CDR3 DNA follows: TGTGCCATCAATCTCCCCGGACAGTCTCGGGGCCAAAACTTCTCCTACGAGCAGTACTTC. This codes for CAINLPGQSRGQNFSYEQYF. V and J are TRBV10-3 and TRBJ2-7; TRBD1 might be the D (6 bases). The length of the CDR3 is 20 residues. Germline values: CDR1 ENHRY, CDR2 SYGVKD. V gave up 7 bases and J gave up 0 bases, with 31 bases separating them.

The chain has TRBV6-2 or TRBV6-3 and TRBJ1-1, with TRBD1 identical over 8 bases. Germline trimming cut 4 bases from V and 5 bases from J; bases unmatched to any gene: 3. Germline loops: CDR1 MNHEY, CDR2 SVGEGT. This CDR3 contains 13 residues. The CDR3 coding sequence is TGTGCCAGCAGTTGGACAGGGCAGACTGAAGCTTTCTTT. This sequence encodes CASSWTGQTEAFF.

The V call is TRBV9, the J call TRBJ2-2; 8 nucleotides agree with TRBD2. The germline gives CDR1 SGDLS, CDR2 YYNGEE. This CDR3 is built from 14 residues. V was pared by 0 bases and J by 7 bases, with 2 bases of the junction left unmatched. CDR3 sequence reads: CASSVGLASGELFF. The CDR3 DNA reads TGTGCCAGCAGCGTAGGACTAGCGAGCGGGGAGCTGTTTTTT. Looking up the rest from reference TRBV9 and TRBJ2-2 gives the full variable domain: DSGVTQTPKHLITATGQRVTLRCSPRSGDLSVYWYQQSLDQGLQFLIQYYNGEERAKGNILERFSAQQFPDLHSELNLSSLELGDSALYFCASSVGLASGELFFGEGSRLTVL.